Here is one T cell receptor (beta chain) with its context. The antigen remains undetermined. Using immunoSEQ multiplex PCR, the repertoire was profiled, and TCRdb retains in-frame clones only, with some absent. Here the sample spans more than 40,000 clones, around 85% being singletons. This record belongs to a study of T cells in tumors after PD-1 blockade. Study-level points and caveats: Blood contained about 43% of the tumor's TCR clonotypes.

Trimming took off 1 base at V and 1 base at J, with 8 bases between the two ends. The CDR3 totals 15 residues. Looked up from germline, CDR1 is SGHDT and CDR2 is YYEEEE. The TCR was taken from a human donor with basal cell carcinoma. Source: PBMCs, taken before anti-PD-1 treatment. This chain uses TRBV5-6 with TRBJ2-2, with no clear D. The CDR3 protein is CASSLLRKNTGELFF. The CDR3 DNA reads TGTGCCAGCAGCTTGTTACGTAAGAACACCGGGGAGCTGTTTTTT.